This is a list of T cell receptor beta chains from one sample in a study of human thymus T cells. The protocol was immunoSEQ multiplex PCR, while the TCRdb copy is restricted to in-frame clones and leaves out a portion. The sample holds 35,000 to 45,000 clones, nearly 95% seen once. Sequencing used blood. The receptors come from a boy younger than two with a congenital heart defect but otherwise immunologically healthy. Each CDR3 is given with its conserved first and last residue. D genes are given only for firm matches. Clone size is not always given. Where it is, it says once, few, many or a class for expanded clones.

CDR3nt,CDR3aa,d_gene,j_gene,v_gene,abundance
TGTGCCAGCAGTCAAGAGACTTTCAGCCGGGAGACCCAGTACTTC,CASSQETFSRETQYF,.,TRBJ2-5,TRBV2,.
TGTGCCAGCAGCGACCGGGCAGGTGGGAATGGCTACACCTTC,CASSDRAGGNGYTF,.,TRBJ1-2,TRBV9,.
TGTGCCTGGAGTTGGGGGGTCACCTACGAGCAGTACTTC,CAWSWGVTYEQYF,.,TRBJ2-7,TRBV30,.
TGCACCAGCAGCCAAGAGACGGGGAACGAGGAGACCCAGTACTTC,CTSSQETGNEETQYF,.,TRBJ2-5,TRBV1,.
TGTGCCAGCTCACCACCCCACGGCTATGGCTACACCTTC,CASSPPHGYGYTF,.,TRBJ1-2,TRBV18,few
TGTGCCAGCAGCCCGGGACAGGCTAATGAAAAACTGTTTTTT,CASSPGQANEKLFF,TRBD1,TRBJ1-4,TRBV7-2,.
TGCGCCAGCAGCTCACTGGGCAGGGTTTTCACAGATACGCAGTATTTT,CASSSLGRVFTDTQYF,.,TRBJ2-3,TRBV5-1,.
TGTGCCAGCAGTACTCGGACCCCAAGAGGCTATGGCTACACCTTC,CASSTRTPRGYGYTF,.,TRBJ1-2,TRBV28,.
TGTGCCATCAGTGAGTTCGAGGCTAACTATGGCTACACCTTC,CAISEFEANYGYTF,.,TRBJ1-2,TRBV10-3,.
TGTGCTAGTGGTTTGGACAGGGGGCGCTACGAGCAGTACTTC,CASGLDRGRYEQYF,TRBD1,TRBJ2-7,TRBV12-5,.
TGTGCCAGCTCACTTCCGGGCTCCCGGTCGCAGACCCAGTACTTC,CASSLPGSRSQTQYF,.,TRBJ2-5,TRBV18,.
TGTGCCAGTTTGGAGGGAAGGTCCTACGAGCAGTACTTC,CASLEGRSYEQYF,.,TRBJ2-7,TRBV28,.
TGTGCCAGCAGCGTAGGGGGGGCAACTAATGAAAAACTGTTTTTT,CASSVGGATNEKLFF,.,TRBJ1-4,TRBV9,.
TGTGCCAGCAGTACTTCAGGGGATCCCAACACAGATACGCAGTATTTT,CASSTSGDPNTDTQYF,.,TRBJ2-3,TRBV6-6,.
TGTGCCAGCAGCAAAGGGATTCCGAGACAGGGAAACACTGAAGCTTTCTTT,CASSKGIPRQGNTEAFF,.,TRBJ1-1,TRBV21-1,.
TGTGCCAGCAGCGCGGGACAGGGAGGAGCACCCCTCCACTTT,CASSAGQGGAPLHF,TRBD1,TRBJ1-6,TRBV7-9,.
TGTGCCAGCAGTCCCCAGGGGGACTACCAATACAATGAGCAGTTCTTC,CASSPQGDYQYNEQFF,.,TRBJ2-1,TRBV2,.
TGTGCCAGCAGTGATGGCAACTATGGCTACACCTTC,CASSDGNYGYTF,.,TRBJ1-2,TRBV2,.
TGTGCCAGCAGGGACAGGGAGACCCAGTACTTC,CASRDRETQYF,TRBD1,TRBJ2-5,TRBV28,.
TGTGCCAGCAGCTTAGGGGGCACCGGGGAGCTGTTTTTT,CASSLGGTGELFF,.,TRBJ2-2,TRBV11-2,.
TGTGCCAGCAGCTTGGCAGGGGGCAGGGTGAACACTGAAGCTTTCTTT,CASSLAGGRVNTEAFF,TRBD1,TRBJ1-1,TRBV5-6,.
TGTGCCAGGTCCGGGACAGTCTCCTATAATTCACCCCTCCACTTT,CARSGTVSYNSPLHF,TRBD1,TRBJ1-6,TRBV6-5,.
TGCGCCAGCAGCTTGAATCAGGGTGAAAAACTGTTTTTT,CASSLNQGEKLFF,.,TRBJ1-4,TRBV5-1,.
TGTGCCAGGACCGGGACGGAAAAGGTTTACGAGCAGTACTTC,CARTGTEKVYEQYF,.,TRBJ2-7,TRBV19,.
TGTGCCAGCAGCTTGAACGGGGGGGTAGAGACCCAGTACTTC,CASSLNGGVETQYF,TRBD2,TRBJ2-5,TRBV5-6,.
TGTGGTACCAATCCCAGCTCTGGAAACACCATATATTTT,CGTNPSSGNTIYF,.,TRBJ1-3,TRBV30,.
TGCGCCAGCAGCTTGAGTCCGTCGCGCTCCTACGAGCAGTACTTC,CASSLSPSRSYEQYF,.,TRBJ2-7,TRBV5-1,.
TGTGCCAGCAGCAGAGGACTAGCGGGCCCAGGGGGCACAGATACGCAGTATTTT,CASSRGLAGPGGTDTQYF,TRBD2,TRBJ2-3,TRBV5-6,.
TGCGCCAGCAGCCAAGATCGGGGGTTACCCCTCCACTTT,CASSQDRGLPLHF,.,TRBJ1-6,TRBV4-1,.
TGCGCCAGCACCCTACCGGGTGGGGGGTTTAATGGCTACACCTTC,CASTLPGGGFNGYTF,.,TRBJ1-2,TRBV4-1,few
TGTGCCAGCAGCTATGCCGGGACTAGCGGGGCCGTTAGCACAGATACGCAGTATTTT,CASSYAGTSGAVSTDTQYF,TRBD2,TRBJ2-3,TRBV7-2,.
TGTGCCAGCAGTTTGGTGAGCGGTAACTATGGCTACACCTTC,CASSLVSGNYGYTF,.,TRBJ1-2,TRBV28,.
TGTGCCAGCAGTGGGTCTGGGAGGGACGCTTTCTTT,CASSGSGRDAFF,.,TRBJ1-1,TRBV2,.
TGTGCCAGTAGTATAGTGGCTAGCGGGGGGGCCTACGAGCAGTACTTC,CASSIVASGGAYEQYF,TRBD2,TRBJ2-7,TRBV19,.
TGTGCCAGCAGCCAAGATCGGCGGGGGGGTTACAATGAGCAGTTCTTC,CASSQDRRGGYNEQFF,TRBD2,TRBJ2-1,TRBV4-2,.
TGTGCCAGCAGCGGCAGGGGAAGCACAGATACGCAGTATTTT,CASSGRGSTDTQYF,.,TRBJ2-3,TRBV9,.
TGTGCCACCAGCAGAGATCACCGGGTCCTAGGGGATGAGCAGTTCTTC,CATSRDHRVLGDEQFF,.,TRBJ2-1,TRBV15,.
TGTGCCAGCAAGCATCGGATATATAATTCACCCCTCCACTTT,CASKHRIYNSPLHF,.,TRBJ1-6,TRBV6-5,.
TGTGCCACCAGCAGAGATGGCCTTAGCAAAGAGTACTTC,CATSRDGLSKEYF,.,TRBJ2-7,TRBV15,.
TGCGCCAGCAGTCTCCCGACACCGAACACTGAAGCTTTCTTT,CASSLPTPNTEAFF,.,TRBJ1-1,TRBV5-1,.
TGCGCCAGCAGTCGGCAGGAAGACACCGGGGAGCTGTTTTTT,CASSRQEDTGELFF,.,TRBJ2-2,TRBV4-3,.
TGTGCCAGTAGTAGGACAGGGGCAGATACGCAGTATTTT,CASSRTGADTQYF,TRBD1,TRBJ2-3,TRBV19,.
TGTGCCAGCAGCTTAGGGACAGCCAAAAACATTCAGTACTTC,CASSLGTAKNIQYF,.,TRBJ2-4,TRBV11-3,.
TGCGCCAGCAGCTTTACAGGGATCGTCTATGGCTACACCTTC,CASSFTGIVYGYTF,.,TRBJ1-2,TRBV5-1,.
TGTGCCAGCAGCTTATGGGGGGCAACTAATGAAAAACTGTTTTTT,CASSLWGATNEKLFF,.,TRBJ1-4,TRBV7-9,.
TGTGCCAGCAGCGTAGCCGCAGGGACCTACGAGCAGTACTTC,CASSVAAGTYEQYF,.,TRBJ2-7,TRBV9,.
TGTGCCAGCTCATCAGCCGGGAGGACTGAAGCTTTCTTT,CASSSAGRTEAFF,.,TRBJ1-1,TRBV18,.
TGTGCCAGCAGACTTGACAGTGTTAATCAGCCCCAGCATTTT,CASRLDSVNQPQHF,.,TRBJ1-5,TRBV6-1,.
TGTGCCAGCAGGACGGTCGCGGAGGCAAATCAGCCCCAGCATTTT,CASRTVAEANQPQHF,.,TRBJ1-5,TRBV28,.
TGTGCCAGCAGCGTGCGGAGAGAGACTGAAGCTTTCTTT,CASSVRRETEAFF,.,TRBJ1-1,TRBV9,few
TGCGCCAGCAGCTTTATCCGGGACAGGGGCGAACTGAACACTGAAGCTTTCTTT,CASSFIRDRGELNTEAFF,TRBD1,TRBJ1-1,TRBV5-1,.
TGTGCCAGCAGCTCCCCTAGCGGGGGGGCCCGGGAGACCCAGTACTTC,CASSSPSGGARETQYF,TRBD2,TRBJ2-5,TRBV11-2,once
TGTGCCAGCAGTGTCTCGACAGGTTACACTGAAGCTTTCTTT,CASSVSTGYTEAFF,.,TRBJ1-1,TRBV6-5,.
TGTGCCAGCAGGGTCCAATGGGGGCAGTTCTACGAGCAGTACTTC,CASRVQWGQFYEQYF,.,TRBJ2-7,TRBV2,few